Listed here are 27 T cell receptor beta chains from one sample, sequenced in a study of blood T cell repertoires in COVID-19. Clones were read by immunoSEQ multiplex PCR, and TCRdb kept only the in-frame ones, dropping some. The table includes roughly 62,000 clones, roughly 80% detected once. Sequencing was done on a sample of peripheral blood. All receptors come from a woman aged 80 or older with active or convalescent COVID-19.

The chain couples TRBV28 to TRBJ1-1; D gene unclear. V lost 4 bases and J lost 7, with 13 bases in between. The CDR3 loop spans 13 amino acids. Germline lookup yields CDR1 MDHEN and CDR2 SYDVKM. The DNA of the CDR3 is TGTGCCAGCAGTTCTTCTTTGGGCAATGAAGCTTTCTTT. Protein sequence: CASSSSLGNEAFF.

V usage is TRBV7-6 and J usage is TRBJ1-5, with D possibly matching TRBD1 (5 bases). There are 15 residues in the CDR3. V shed 1 base and J shed 6 bases, with 13 bases lying between them. The germline V gene has CDR1 SGHVS and CDR2 FNYEAQ. CDR3 in DNA: TGTGCCAGCAGCTTAGGGGGCGGGGTCGCTCAGCCCCAGCATTTT. This encodes CASSLGGGVAQPQHF. Combining the CDR3 with reference TRBV7-6 and TRBJ1-5 gives the whole variable domain GAGVSQSPRYKVTKRGQDVALRCDPISGHVSLYWYRQALGQGPEFLTYFNYEAQQDKSGLPNDRFSAERPEGSISTLTIQRTEQRDSAMYRCASSLGGGVAQPQHFGDGTRLSIL.

The CDR3 loop is CASSFRQGDTEAFF. The CDR3, as DNA: TGCGCCAGCAGCTTCCGACAGGGCGACACTGAAGCTTTCTTT. The V gene is TRBV5-1, the J gene TRBJ1-1; 7 bases agree with TRBD1. Germline CDR1 is SGHRS and CDR2 is YFSETQ. V gave up 2 bases and J gave up 3 bases; unmatched junction bases: 4. This CDR3 is 14 amino acids long.

Concerning this clone itself: Sequence at one end of the junction differs from germline and may be a read error. The chain employs TRBV15 and TRBJ2-5, with TRBD2 matching 9 bases. The germline V gene encodes CDR1 LNHNV and CDR2 YYDKDF (reference sequence). The CDR3 runs 16 residues. CDR3 coding DNA: TGTGCCACCAGTAGAGGGTTAGCGGGGGCTCAAGAGACCCAGTACTTC. The encoded protein is CATSRGLAGAQETQYF.

The rearrangement links TRBV18 to TRBJ1-4, with a weak D call TRBD1 (5 bases). In germline, CDR1 is KGHSH, CDR2 LQKENI. The CDR3 has 15 residues. Between the trimmed V and J ends, which lost 6 bases and 0 bases, there was a span of 11 bases. CDR3 in DNA: TGTGCCAGCTCCCCCGACAGAGCAACTAATGAAAAACTGTTTTTT. This codes for CASSPDRATNEKLFF. Filled out from reference TRBV18 and TRBJ1-4, the complete variable domain reads NAGVMQNPRHLVRRRGQEARLRCSPMKGHSHVYWYRQLPEEGLKFMVYLQKENIIDESGMPKERFSAEFPKEGPSILRIQQVVRGDSAAYFCASSPDRATNEKLFFGSGTQLSVL.

CDR3 nucleotide sequence: TGCGCCAGCCGCGCGAGGGGGACAGGGGGTGATGGCTACACCTTC. Protein product: CASRARGTGGDGYTF. This chain connects TRBV5-1 to TRBJ1-2; 11 bases line up with TRBD1. The V gene end was trimmed by 7 bases and the J gene end by 6 bases; junction bases not matched to a gene: 11. In germline, CDR1 is SGHRS, CDR2 YFSETQ. The CDR3 sequence is 15 residues long.

This clone was counted only a few times. The chain joins TRBV18 to TRBJ1-1, with unresolved D. The CDR3 spans 14 residues. Trimming shortened V by 8 bases and J by 1 base, and 14 bases separated the two germline ends. Germline assignment: CDR1 KGHSH and CDR2 LQKENI. The CDR3 region has the DNA TGTGCCAGCGGGCAGAAAGTAGGGAACACTGAAGCTTTCTTT. Its translation is CASGQKVGNTEAFF.

This clone showed up just once. This rearrangement joins TRBV2 to TRBJ1-2; TRBD1 matches at 7 bases. Per germline, CDR1 SNHLY and CDR2 FYNNEI. This CDR3 spans 14 amino acids. J lost 2 bases, V lost 3 bases, and 3 bases had no gene match. The CDR3 is CASSEGRGNYGYTF. DNA of the CDR3: TGTGCCAGCAGTGAGGGCAGGGGGAACTATGGCTACACCTTC.

V is TRBV5-1 and J is TRBJ2-2; 10 bases line up with TRBD1. The CDR3 has 15 amino acids. Germline loops: CDR1 SGHRS, CDR2 YFSETQ. Trimming removed 3 bases from V and 7 bases from J; junction bases left unmatched: 6. The CDR3 DNA reads TGCGCCAGCAGCTCACCGGACAGGGGGATCGGGGAGCTGTTTTTT. Residues: CASSSPDRGIGELFF.

V and J are TRBV7-9 and TRBJ2-1, with 10 bases matching TRBD1. The CDR3 covers 14 residues. Trimming removed 4 bases from V and 5 bases from J; junction bases left unmatched: 2. CDR1 is SEHNR, CDR2 FQNEAQ, per germline (reference sequence). CDR3 region: CASSWGQGNNEQFF. The CDR3, as DNA: TGTGCCAGCAGCTGGGGACAGGGGAACAATGAGCAGTTCTTC.

The chain recombines TRBV7-9 with TRBJ1-2; 7 bases agree with TRBD1. V dropped 1 base and J dropped 5; count of bases not matched to a gene: 7. Germline V gene sequence: CDR1 SEHNR, CDR2 FQNEAQ (reference sequence). The CDR3 loop spans 15 amino acids. The CDR3 region is CASSLGSAGGYGYTF. DNA of the CDR3: TGTGCCAGCAGCTTAGGGTCGGCAGGGGGGTATGGCTACACCTTC.

The chain combines TRBV5-1 with TRBJ1-2; D not certain. Germline values: CDR1 SGHRS, CDR2 YFSETQ. V shed 0 bases and J shed 4 bases, with 4 bases lying between them. This CDR3 spans 12 amino acids. Written as DNA, the CDR3 is TGCGCCAGCAGCTTGGACAGCTATGGCTACACCTTC. Protein sequence: CASSLDSYGYTF.

J is TRBJ1-4 and V is TRBV5-1; D perhaps matches TRBD1 (5 bases). CDR3 length: 13 amino acids. Trimming stripped 8 bases from V and 5 bases from J, with 13 bases between. CDR1 SGHRS and CDR2 YFSETQ come from the germline V gene. In DNA form, the CDR3 reads TGCGCCAGTTCGACAGACTCGAATGAAAAACTGTTTTTT. It codes for CASSTDSNEKLFF. The variable domain in full, with the rest retrieved from reference TRBV5-1 and TRBJ1-4, is KAGVTQTPRYLIKTRGQQVTLSCSPISGHRSVSWYQQTPGQGLQFLFEYFSETQRNKGNFPGRFSGRQFSNSRSEMNVSTLELGDSALYLCASSTDSNEKLFFGSGTQLSVL.

This rearrangement joins TRBV3-1 (or the pseudogene TRBV3-2) to TRBJ1-1; TRBD1 matches at 7 bases. Germline-derived CDR1 and CDR2 are LGHDT and YNNKEL (reference sequence). This CDR3 contains 13 residues. Trimming cost V 4 bases and J 5 bases; bases outside gene matches: 4. The chain's CDR3 is CASSRTGETEAFF. CDR3 DNA sequence: TGTGCCAGCAGCCGGACAGGAGAGACTGAAGCTTTCTTT.

CDR3 DNA: TGTGCCAGCAGCCAAGGCAGGGGCGGTGAAAAACTGTTTTTT. Translated: CASSQGRGGEKLFF. The chain uses TRBV7-9 and TRBJ1-4; D is perhaps TRBD1 (6 bases). V was pared by 5 bases and J by 7 bases, with 14 bases between. CDR1 is SEHNR, CDR2 FQNEAQ, per germline (reference sequence). CDR3 length: 14 residues.

The chain employs TRBV28 and TRBJ1-4; TRBD1 matches 9 bases. V was clipped by 5 bases and J by 5 bases; unmatched bases: 6. Per germline, CDR1 MDHEN and CDR2 SYDVKM. The CDR3 spans 15 residues. The CDR3, as DNA: TGTGCCAGCAGTCCCCGGGACAGGGTGAATGAAAAACTGTTTTTT. It codes for CASSPRDRVNEKLFF.

The V gene is TRBV5-1, the J gene TRBJ2-2; 7 nucleotides align to TRBD1. The CDR3 covers 16 residues. The trim removed 4 bases at V and 3 bases at J, leaving 9 bases unmatched. The germline gives CDR1 SGHRS, CDR2 YFSETQ. The CDR3 here is CASSPLGQVDTGELFF. CDR3 in DNA: TGCGCCAGCAGCCCCCTCGGACAGGTCGACACCGGGGAGCTGTTTTTT.

This clone was seen at least ten times. The rearrangement joins TRBV5-1 to TRBJ2-2; no firm D call. V was shortened by 0 bases and J by 4 bases, with 7 bases between the two germline ends. Germline V lookup: CDR1 SGHRS, CDR2 YFSETQ. The CDR3 extends over 14 amino acids. DNA of the CDR3: TGCGCCAGCAGCTTGGGTGGGCCCACCGGGGAGCTGTTTTTT. It encodes CASSLGGPTGELFF.

This clone has a single count. Here the CDR3 reads CASSLDTGNQPQHF. The CDR3 coding sequence is TGCGCCAGCAGCTTGGACACCGGCAATCAGCCCCAGCATTTT. The chain carries TRBV5-1 and TRBJ1-5; D not certain. There are 14 residues in the CDR3. Germline V lookup: CDR1 SGHRS, CDR2 YFSETQ. Trimming removed 0 bases at V and 2 bases at J, with 6 bases between.

The gene calls are TRBV6-2 or TRBV6-3 and TRBJ2-5; D call uncertain. The germline gives CDR1 MNHEY, CDR2 SVGEGT. V lost 2 bases, J lost 5 bases, and 15 bases lay in between. This CDR3 is 15 amino acids long. The chain's CDR3 is CASSYSTRPQETQYF. The CDR3, as DNA: TGTGCCAGCAGTTACAGTACCCGTCCCCAGGAGACCCAGTACTTC.

J is TRBJ1-5 and V is TRBV5-1; 7 nucleotides line up with TRBD1. Losses at the gene ends were 4 bases for V and 4 bases for J; bases not matched to a gene: 8. The CDR3 runs to 15 residues. Germline loops: CDR1 SGHRS, CDR2 YFSETQ. The CDR3: CASSRDRGSNQPQHF. As DNA, the CDR3 is TGCGCCAGCAGCCGGGACAGAGGTAGTAATCAGCCCCAGCATTTT.

Concerning this clone itself: One junction end disagrees with the germline gene, perhaps due to a read error. The CDR3 protein is CTSSLLGAANTGELFF. The CDR3 DNA follows: TGTACCAGCAGCTTACTAGGGGCCGCGAACACCGGGGAGCTGTTTTTT. The genes are TRBV7-6 and TRBJ2-2; the D call may be TRBD1 or TRBD2 (5 bases each). Germline CDR1 and CDR2: SGHVS and FNYEAQ. CDR3 length equals 16 residues.

The chain couples TRBV2 to TRBJ1-5; 8 bases match TRBD1. The germline V gene encodes CDR1 SNHLY and CDR2 FYNNEI. The J segment lost 2 bases and the V segment lost 5 bases, leaving 5 bases of the junction unmatched. CDR3 size: 15 residues. CDR3 protein: CASSYQGAGNQPQHF. CDR3 nucleotides: TGTGCCAGCAGTTACCAGGGGGCTGGCAATCAGCCCCAGCATTTT. Filled out from reference TRBV2 and TRBJ1-5, the complete variable domain reads EPEVTQTPSHQVTQMGQEVILRCVPISNHLYFYWYRQILGQKVEFLVSFYNNEISEKSEIFDDQFSVERPDGSNFTLKIRSTKLEDSAMYFCASSYQGAGNQPQHFGDGTRLSIL.

The rearrangement links TRBV18 to TRBJ1-1; D unresolved. Trimming removed 5 bases at V and 3 bases at J, with 13 bases between. Germline loops: CDR1 KGHSH, CDR2 LQKENI. This CDR3 region has 14 residues. CDR3 coding DNA: TGTGCCAGCTCAGCCGAGATGGGCGACACTGAAGCTTTCTTT. Residues: CASSAEMGDTEAFF.

The chain links TRBV30 to TRBJ1-2, with D maybe TRBD1 (5 bases). Germline CDR1 and CDR2: GTSNPN and SVGIG (reference sequence). Trimming stripped 0 bases from V and 8 bases from J, with 13 bases between. The CDR3 is 13 residues long. This chain's CDR3 is CAWSVPEQGGYTF. CDR3 nucleotides: TGTGCCTGGAGTGTACCAGAGCAGGGCGGCTACACCTTC.

The rearrangement uses TRBV5-1 and TRBJ1-1; D is uncertain. Germline-derived CDR1 and CDR2 are SGHRS and YFSETQ. The CDR3 covers 18 residues. Between the trimmed V and J ends, which lost 0 bases and 1 base, there was a span of 19 bases. The CDR3: CASSLEGGGGIGNTEAFF. The CDR3 DNA sequence: TGCGCCAGCAGCTTGGAGGGAGGAGGAGGGATAGGGAACACTGAAGCTTTCTTT. Full variable domain (outside the CDR3, taken from reference TRBV5-1 and TRBJ1-1): KAGVTQTPRYLIKTRGQQVTLSCSPISGHRSVSWYQQTPGQGLQFLFEYFSETQRNKGNFPGRFSGRQFSNSRSEMNVSTLELGDSALYLCASSLEGGGGIGNTEAFFGQGTRLTVV.

The V and J genes are TRBV7-9 and TRBJ1-2; D is uncertain. The V end lost 10 bases, the J end lost 0 bases, and 9 bases lay between the germline ends. Germline loops: CDR1 SEHNR, CDR2 FQNEAQ (reference sequence). This CDR3 has 12 amino acids. The CDR3 spells CATSGANYGYTF. The CDR3 DNA sequence: TGTGCCACCTCTGGAGCTAACTATGGCTACACCTTC. The variable domain in full, with the rest retrieved from reference TRBV7-9 and TRBJ1-2, is DTGVSQNPRHKITKRGQNVTFRCDPISEHNRLYWYRQTLGQGPEFLTYFQNEAQLEKSRLLSDRFSAERPKGSFSTLEIQRTEQGDSAMYLCATSGANYGYTFGSGTRLTVV.